The 23 T cell receptor beta chains below all came from one sample that was sequenced in a study of blood T cell repertoires in COVID-19. Sequencing used immunoSEQ multiplex PCR; TCRdb keeps in-frame clones, though not all of them. The table includes some 120,000 clones, over 70% detected once. The specimen was peripheral blood. These receptors originate from an elderly man with acute or convalescent COVID-19.

This chain links TRBV5-4 with TRBJ1-2, with D unresolved. This CDR3 comprises 14 residues. CDR1 is SGHNT, CDR2 YYREEE, per germline (reference sequence). Trimming left V 0 bases short and J 0 bases short, with 6 bases between. CDR3 residues: CASSLVAANYGYTF. The CDR3 nucleotides read TGTGCCAGCAGCTTGGTGGCAGCTAACTATGGCTACACCTTC.

This clone was found once. The rearrangement links TRBV2 to TRBJ1-4, with 9 bases identical to TRBD1. The junction had 10 bases not matched to a gene; V was cut back by 7 bases and J by 7 bases. The CDR3 extends over 15 amino acids. Germline CDR1 SNHLY, CDR2 FYNNEI. In nucleotides, the CDR3 is TGTGCCAGCACCCCGTCACAGGGGGCGGTTGAAAAACTGTTTTTT. Translation: CASTPSQGAVEKLFF.

The chain has TRBV10-3 and TRBJ1-5; the match to TRBD1 covers 10 bases. J was trimmed by 0 bases and V by 10 bases; bases with no gene match: 3. Per the germline V gene, CDR1 is ENHRY and CDR2 is SYGVKD. This CDR3 region has 14 residues. CDR3 residues: CATRQGASNQPQHF. Here the CDR3 DNA reads TGTGCCACCAGACAGGGGGCTAGCAATCAGCCCCAGCATTTT.

This clone was observed once. The genes are TRBV7-2 and TRBJ2-7, with D possibly TRBD1 on 6 matching bases. Trimming took 5 bases from V and 5 from J, leaving 22 bases between them. The germline CDR1 and CDR2 sequences are SGHTA and FQGNSA. This CDR3 has 16 residues. In DNA, the CDR3 is TGTGCCAGCAGCATCGTAGCCGGGACATTCCGGAACGAGCAGTACTTC. Translated, it gives CASSIVAGTFRNEQYF. Looking up the rest from reference TRBV7-2 and TRBJ2-7 gives the full variable domain: GAGVSQSPSNKVTEKGKDVELRCDPISGHTALYWYRQSLGQGLEFLIYFQGNSAPDKSGLPSDRFSAERTGGSVSTLTIQRTQQEDSAVYLCASSIVAGTFRNEQYFGPGTRLTVT.

J is TRBJ2-7 and V is TRBV19; 8 nucleotides match TRBD1. V shed 3 bases, J shed 2 bases, and the junction held 6 bases outside the gene matches. Germline lookup yields CDR1 LNHDA and CDR2 SQIVND (reference sequence). The CDR3 extends over 15 amino acids. DNA for the CDR3: TGTGCCAGTAGTATTGGACAGGGAAATACCTACGAGCAGTACTTC. Encoded protein: CASSIGQGNTYEQYF. The full variable domain, with the rest looked up from reference TRBV19 and TRBJ2-7, is DGGITQSPKYLFRKEGQNVTLSCEQNLNHDAMYWYRQDPGQGLRLIYYSQIVNDFQKGDIAEGYSVSREKKESFPLTVTSAQKNPTAFYLCASSIGQGNTYEQYFGPGTRLTVT.

The rearrangement joins TRBV12-3 or TRBV12-4 to TRBJ1-2, with a possible D match to TRBD1 (6 bases). This CDR3 has 13 amino acids. Deletions cut 5 bases from V and 2 bases from J, with 9 bases between. The CDR3 loop reads CASSPDRNYGYTF. Here the CDR3 DNA reads TGTGCCAGCAGTCCGGACAGAAACTATGGCTACACCTTC.

The V and J genes are TRBV6-2 or TRBV6-3 and TRBJ2-7, with a weak D call TRBD2 (5 bases). This CDR3 spans 14 amino acids. Germline values: CDR1 MNHEY, CDR2 SVGEGT. Trimming left V 4 bases short and J 3 bases short, with 13 bases between. CDR3: CASSWAGIDYEQYF. The CDR3 DNA is TGTGCCAGCAGTTGGGCGGGTATCGACTACGAGCAGTACTTC.

DNA for the CDR3: TGTGCCAGCAGCCCCTTAGATTCGGGCTCTGGAAACACCATATATTTT. This encodes CASSPLDSGSGNTIYF. The chain carries TRBV7-8 and TRBJ1-3; D unresolved. The CDR3 has 16 residues. Germline V gives CDR1 SGHVS, CDR2 FQNEAQ. The V gene lost 5 bases and the J gene lost 0 bases, with 14 bases spanning the gap.

The chain links TRBV5-1 to TRBJ2-1; 8 bases are shared with TRBD1. CDR3 length: 15 residues. Unmatched junction bases numbered 4, after V lost 2 bases and J lost 3 bases. Germline V gene sequence: CDR1 SGHRS, CDR2 YFSETQ. In DNA form, the CDR3 reads TGCGCCAGCAGCTTACAGGGGGTCCGCTACAATGAGCAGTTCTTC. Translation: CASSLQGVRYNEQFF.

V gene TRBV24-1 combines with J gene TRBJ2-1, with a tentative D call TRBD2 (6 bases). The germline V gene has CDR1 KGHDR and CDR2 SFDVKD. The CDR3 loop spans 14 amino acids. V lost 4 bases and J lost 8, with 14 bases in between. As DNA, the CDR3 is TGTGCCACCAGTGACCGGCGGGGCGGGGATGAGCAGTTCTTC. Its protein is CATSDRRGGDEQFF.

This clone is a singleton in its sample. CDR3: CASSHGTTSNQPQHF. The CDR3, as DNA: TGTGCCAGCAGCCACGGGACAACTAGCAATCAGCCCCAGCATTTT. This chain connects TRBV11-2 to TRBJ1-5; D may be TRBD1 (6 bases). The V gene's germline CDR1 is SGHAT and CDR2 FQNNGV. Trimming pared 5 bases from V and 0 bases from J, leaving 11 bases between. This CDR3 has 15 residues.

The chain recombines TRBV6-5 with TRBJ1-4; D remains unclear. The V end lost 6 bases, the J end lost 7 bases, and 3 bases lay between the germline ends. This CDR3 region has 10 residues. The germline gives CDR1 MNHEY, CDR2 SVGAGI. The CDR3 here is CASSSEKLFF. In nucleotides, the CDR3 is TGTGCCAGCAGCAGTGAAAAACTGTTTTTT.

This clone appeared a few times. CDR3 bases: TGTGCCTCACAGGGAACGGTCGTTTCACCCCTCCACTTT. It encodes CASQGTVVSPLHF. This sequence joins TRBV2 and TRBJ1-6; possible D gene TRBD1, 6 bases. Germline values: CDR1 SNHLY, CDR2 FYNNEI. This CDR3 contains 13 residues. V was cut by 11 bases and J by 9 bases, with 17 bases left in between.

This chain connects TRBV30 to TRBJ1-2; TRBD1 matches 10 bases. The V and J ends lost 3 bases and 8 bases, in that order; junction bases with no gene match: 3. Looked up from germline, CDR1 is GTSNPN and CDR2 is SVGIG (reference sequence). There are 12 residues in the CDR3. This CDR3 reads CAWRWTGGGYTF. The CDR3, as DNA: TGTGCCTGGAGGTGGACAGGGGGGGGCTACACCTTC.

This clone has a single count. The V and J genes are TRBV18 and TRBJ1-2; D possibly corresponds to TRBD1 (6 bases). The CDR3 has 16 amino acids. In germline, CDR1 is KGHSH, CDR2 LQKENI. Trimming took 3 bases from V and 1 from J, leaving 15 bases between them. The CDR3 sequence: CASSPGRQAFNYGYTF. CDR3 sequence (DNA): TGTGCCAGCTCACCCGGGCGACAGGCCTTTAACTATGGCTACACCTTC.

CDR3 nucleotide sequence: TGTGCCAGCAGCTTAGACTCGGCGGGGCTTCCCCAGTACTTC. It codes for CASSLDSAGLPQYF. The chain couples TRBV7-9 to TRBJ2-5, with D perhaps matching TRBD2 (6 bases). From germline, CDR1 is SEHNR and CDR2 FQNEAQ (reference sequence). The CDR3 consists of 14 residues. V gave up 1 base and J gave up 9 bases, with 15 bases separating them.

V usage is TRBV30 and J usage is TRBJ1-2, with TRBD1 identical over 8 bases. J lost 4 bases, V lost 3 bases, and 4 bases had no gene match. This CDR3 is built from 13 residues. Germline loops: CDR1 GTSNPN, CDR2 SVGIG (reference sequence). Here the CDR3 reads CAWRTGVFYGYTF. DNA for the CDR3: TGTGCCTGGAGGACAGGGGTTTTCTATGGCTACACCTTC. The full variable domain, with the rest looked up from reference TRBV30 and TRBJ1-2, is SQTIHQWPATLVQPVGSPLSLECTVEGTSNPNLYWYRQAAGRGLQLLFYSVGIGQISSEVPQNLSASRPQDRQFILSSKKLLLSDSGFYLCAWRTGVFYGYTFGSGTRLTVV.

The V gene is TRBV5-1, the J gene TRBJ1-4; D is undetermined. The CDR3 covers 14 residues. The V end was cut by 4 bases, the J end by 7 bases, with 14 bases between. Germline V gene data show CDR1 as SGHRS and CDR2 as YFSETQ. The DNA for the CDR3 is TGCGCCAGCAGCATTCCGTCCGTCCCTGAAAAACTGTTTTTT. Translating it yields CASSIPSVPEKLFF.

This CDR3 reads CASSLSLDRGRGGTGELFF. The CDR3 DNA is TGTGCCAGCAGCTTATCTCTGGACAGGGGGCGAGGGGGCACCGGGGAGCTGTTTTTT. The V and J genes are TRBV7-2 and TRBJ2-2, with TRBD1 matching over 11 bases. The CDR3 consists of 19 residues. With 2 bases clipped from V and 4 bases from J, the junction kept 12 bases outside the gene matches. The germline CDR1 and CDR2 sequences are SGHTA and FQGNSA.

The chain combines TRBV7-8 with TRBJ2-1, with TRBD2 matching over 7 bases. V shed 1 base, J shed 5 bases, and the junction held 5 bases outside the gene matches. The CDR3 extends over 15 amino acids. Germline values: CDR1 SGHVS, CDR2 FQNEAQ. In DNA form, the CDR3 reads TGTGCCAGCAGCTTAGGAGCGGGAACAGACAATGAGCAGTTCTTC. It specifies CASSLGAGTDNEQFF.

The rearrangement links TRBV7-2 to TRBJ2-2; a weak D match, TRBD1 (6 bases). The CDR3 runs 16 residues. Trimming left V 5 bases short and J 5 bases short, with 18 bases between. Germline-derived CDR1 and CDR2 are SGHTA and FQGNSA. The CDR3 nucleotides are TGTGCCAGCAGCCCCCCCGGCAGGGGCGCAACCGGGGAGCTGTTTTTT. This encodes CASSPPGRGATGELFF. The complete variable domain, with remaining parts taken from reference TRBV7-2 and TRBJ2-2, reads GAGVSQSPSNKVTEKGKDVELRCDPISGHTALYWYRQSLGQGLEFLIYFQGNSAPDKSGLPSDRFSAERTGGSVSTLTIQRTQQEDSAVYLCASSPPGRGATGELFFGEGSRLTVL.

J is TRBJ2-1 and V is TRBV5-1, with TRBD1 identical over 12 bases. CDR1 and CDR2 (germline): SGHRS, YFSETQ. The CDR3 contains 17 residues. Trimming at V came to 0 bases and at J to 4 bases, leaving 5 bases not matched to a gene. CDR3 coding DNA: TGCGCCAGCAGCTTGGGGGACAGGGGGCCGTCTTACAATGAGCAGTTCTTC. Protein product: CASSLGDRGPSYNEQFF.

J is TRBJ2-7 and V is TRBV28; 7 nucleotides agree with TRBD2. J lost 3 bases, V lost 2 bases, and 10 bases had no gene match. The germline V gene encodes CDR1 MDHEN and CDR2 SYDVKM. The CDR3 is 16 residues long. The CDR3 sequence: CASSLGGGGKVYEQYF. The CDR3 nucleotides read TGTGCCAGCAGTTTAGGTGGGGGGGGAAAGGTCTACGAGCAGTACTTC.